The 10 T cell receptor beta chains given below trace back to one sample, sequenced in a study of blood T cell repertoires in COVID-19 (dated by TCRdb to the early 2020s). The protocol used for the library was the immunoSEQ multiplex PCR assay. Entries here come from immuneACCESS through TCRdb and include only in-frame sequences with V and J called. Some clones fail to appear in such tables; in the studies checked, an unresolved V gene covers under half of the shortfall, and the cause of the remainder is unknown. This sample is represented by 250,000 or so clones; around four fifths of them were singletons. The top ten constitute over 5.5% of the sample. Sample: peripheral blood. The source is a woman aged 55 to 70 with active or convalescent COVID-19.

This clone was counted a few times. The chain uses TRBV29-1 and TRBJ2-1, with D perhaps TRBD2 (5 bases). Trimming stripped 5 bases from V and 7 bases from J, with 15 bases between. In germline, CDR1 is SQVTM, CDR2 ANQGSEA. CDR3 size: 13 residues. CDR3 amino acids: CSVRSGRGNEQFF. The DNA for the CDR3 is TGCAGCGTTCGTAGTGGGAGAGGGAATGAGCAGTTCTTC.

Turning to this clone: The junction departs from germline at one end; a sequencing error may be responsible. CDR3 sequence (DNA): TGTGCCAGCACCTTAGGAGGGTACGGTGAAAAACTGTTTTTT. It translates to CASTLGGYGEKLFF. This chain connects TRBV11-2 to TRBJ1-4, with D unclear. The CDR3 totals 14 residues. Germline assignment: CDR1 SGHAT and CDR2 FQNNGV.

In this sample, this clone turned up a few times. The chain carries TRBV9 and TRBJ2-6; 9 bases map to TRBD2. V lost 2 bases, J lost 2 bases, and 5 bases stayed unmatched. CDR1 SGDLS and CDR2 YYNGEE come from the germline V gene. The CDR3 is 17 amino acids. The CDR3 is CASSVASSGTGANVLTF. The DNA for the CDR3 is TGTGCCAGCAGCGTGGCCTCTAGCGGGACTGGGGCCAACGTCCTGACTTTC.

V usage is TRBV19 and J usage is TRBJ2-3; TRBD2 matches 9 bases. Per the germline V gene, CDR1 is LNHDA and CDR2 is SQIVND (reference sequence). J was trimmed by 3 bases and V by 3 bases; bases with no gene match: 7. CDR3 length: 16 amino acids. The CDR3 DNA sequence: TGTGCCAGTAGTATGTCTAGCGGGACTGGGACAGATACGCAGTATTTT. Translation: CASSMSSGTGTDTQYF. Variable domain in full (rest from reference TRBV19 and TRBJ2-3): DGGITQSPKYLFRKEGQNVTLSCEQNLNHDAMYWYRQDPGQGLRLIYYSQIVNDFQKGDIAEGYSVSREKKESFPLTVTSAQKNPTAFYLCASSMSSGTGTDTQYFGPGTRLTVL.

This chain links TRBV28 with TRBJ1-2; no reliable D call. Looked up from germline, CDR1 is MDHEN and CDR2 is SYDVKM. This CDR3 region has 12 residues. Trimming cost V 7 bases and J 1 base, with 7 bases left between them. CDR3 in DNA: TGTGCCAGCACCGGCGGTAACTATGGCTACACCTTC. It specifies CASTGGNYGYTF.

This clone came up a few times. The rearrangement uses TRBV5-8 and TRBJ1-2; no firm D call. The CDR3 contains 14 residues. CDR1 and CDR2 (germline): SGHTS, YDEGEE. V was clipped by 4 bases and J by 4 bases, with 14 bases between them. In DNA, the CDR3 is TGTGCCAGCAGCCCGGGGAGGGCCTTCTATGGCTACACCTTC. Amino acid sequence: CASSPGRAFYGYTF.

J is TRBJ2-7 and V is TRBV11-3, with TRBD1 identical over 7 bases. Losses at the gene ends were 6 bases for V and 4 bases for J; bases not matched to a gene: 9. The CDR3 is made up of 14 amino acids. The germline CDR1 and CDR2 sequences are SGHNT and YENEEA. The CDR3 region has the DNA TGTGCCAGCAGTACAAGACAGGGCGGGTACGAGCAGTACTTC. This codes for CASSTRQGGYEQYF.

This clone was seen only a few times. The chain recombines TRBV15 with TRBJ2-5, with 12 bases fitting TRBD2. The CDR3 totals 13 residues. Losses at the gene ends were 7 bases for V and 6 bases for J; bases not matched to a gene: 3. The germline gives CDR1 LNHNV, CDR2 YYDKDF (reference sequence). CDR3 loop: CATTSGRGKTQYF. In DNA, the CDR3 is TGTGCCACCACTAGCGGGAGGGGAAAGACCCAGTACTTC.

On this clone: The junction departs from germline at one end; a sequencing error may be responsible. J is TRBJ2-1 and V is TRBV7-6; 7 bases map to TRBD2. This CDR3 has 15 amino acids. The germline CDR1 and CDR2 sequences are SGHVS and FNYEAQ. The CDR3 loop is CASSLLTSSNNEQFF. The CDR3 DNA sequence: TGTGCCAGCAGCTTACTGACTAGCTCCAACAATGAGCAGTTCTTC.

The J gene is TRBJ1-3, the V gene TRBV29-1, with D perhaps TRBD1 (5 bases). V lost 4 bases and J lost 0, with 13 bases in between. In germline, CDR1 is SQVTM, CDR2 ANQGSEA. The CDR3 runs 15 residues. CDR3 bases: TGCAGCGTTGGCGGTCGGGGGGACTCTGGAAACACCATATATTTT. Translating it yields CSVGGRGDSGNTIYF.